A selection of T cell receptor beta chains follows, all from one sample in a study of regulatory T cells in long-lasting Graves disease. TCRdb redid the calling of the multiplex PCR reads with MiXCR, one entry per CDR3 protein. The data show 400,000 to 450,000 distinct CDR3 sequences, 23% seen once. Sequencing used peripheral blood mononuclear cells (PBMCs), obtained when the disease was refractory, from a patient treated with antithyroid drugs. These receptors all come from a female donor with Graves disease. Each CDR3 is given with its conserved first and last residue. Not all rows give a size; the values are once, few, many and, for expanded clones, a class.

v_call clone_size cdr3_aa
TRBV7-9 many CASSPSPLAGGEQYF
TRBV6-5 . CASSYGGANTEAFF
TRBV6-1 . CASSTQGHNQPQHF
TRBV3-1 many CASSQVSGSSYEQYF
TRBV30 . CAWSEAFMNTEAFF
TRBV2 many CASGSGRATGELFF
TRBV19 few CASSAGPSGNTIYF
TRBV27 . CASSLTGRVSYNEQFF
TRBV20-1 . CSADKEDTQYF
TRBV3-1 many CASSHTGQGPEAFF
TRBV12-3/TRBV12-4 many CASRPERGNIQYF
TRBV7-2 few CASSLQGGNYEQYF
TRBV19 many CASSIEGQGAGGYTF
TRBV12-3/TRBV12-4 . CASSPTVVRGYTF
TRBV15 . CATSREVTGVNTQYF
TRBV19 . CASSIVGERQPQHF
TRBV24-1 few CATSEGVGQYF
TRBV11-2 . CASSQEGSWGEQFF
TRBV29-1 few CSVALRLAGGGTYEQYF
TRBV7-3 . CASSPQGVTDTQYF
TRBV5-1 many CASSLGGASNQPQHF
TRBV10-3 . CAISDPGLAGGPANYEQYF
TRBV28 many CASSETGSRGETQYF
TRBV27 . CASSLTDLANYGYTF
TRBV10-3 . CAISEQPGRDYGYTF
TRBV7-3 few CASSPLGTGDTEAFF
TRBV5-1 . CASSPGLAGKYNEQFF
TRBV28 . CASSFPQWTGELFF
TRBV11-2 few CASSLLGLRSPNIQYF
TRBV30 few CAWSGRRGNEKLFF
TRBV6-1 . CASMAGGYTF
TRBV6-2/TRBV6-3 . CASSYGGRTDNYGYTF
TRBV6-1 many CASRSQGARYEQYF
TRBV28 many CASSGTGGRDEKLFF
TRBV6-1 few CASRRDRRISYEQYF
TRBV5-1 . CASSLRRASNTGELFF
TRBV2 many CASRETGQETQYF
TRBV7-9 many CASRTNRGGTDTQYF
TRBV3-1 few CASSQDPAASSFQYF
TRBV28 many CASSPYPEVGWQETQYF
TRBV30 few CAWSVSETVFF
TRBV11-2 few CASSFGFGFQGTEAFF